This TCR beta chain originates from a study of shared clonotypes between healthy human individuals. Study overall: For every donor, three CD4 naive, three CD4 memory, two CD8 naive and one CD8 memory plates were used. Study-level results: Tissue TCR repertoires likely differ from these blood-only repertoires. Having only a few donors restricted how much genetic and exposure-history diversity was captured.

The length of the CDR3 is 14 residues. V gave up 6 bases and J gave up 6 bases, with 12 bases separating them. CDR1 is MNHEY and CDR2 is SVGAGI in the germline V gene. The repertoire was sequenced with immunoSEQ multiplex PCR; TCRdb's copy has only in-frame clones and lacks some. In the table there are fewer than 1.4 million clones, about 80% of which are singletons. CD45RA+ naive and CD45RA-negative memory subsets were separated from CD4+ cells. In regard to this clone: The antigen is undetermined.

The rearrangement joins TRBV6-5 to TRBJ1-6, with D maybe TRBD1 (5 bases). The sequencing sample was made of memory CD4+ T cells from PBMCs. Subset given: CD45RA-negative fraction. This TCR was sampled from a young man in good health. Some clones in this sample may be carry-over from other donors' samples. The CDR3 bases are TGTGCCAGCAGCGGGGGGAAATTTAATTCACCCCTCCACTTT. Amino acids: CASSGGKFNSPLHF.